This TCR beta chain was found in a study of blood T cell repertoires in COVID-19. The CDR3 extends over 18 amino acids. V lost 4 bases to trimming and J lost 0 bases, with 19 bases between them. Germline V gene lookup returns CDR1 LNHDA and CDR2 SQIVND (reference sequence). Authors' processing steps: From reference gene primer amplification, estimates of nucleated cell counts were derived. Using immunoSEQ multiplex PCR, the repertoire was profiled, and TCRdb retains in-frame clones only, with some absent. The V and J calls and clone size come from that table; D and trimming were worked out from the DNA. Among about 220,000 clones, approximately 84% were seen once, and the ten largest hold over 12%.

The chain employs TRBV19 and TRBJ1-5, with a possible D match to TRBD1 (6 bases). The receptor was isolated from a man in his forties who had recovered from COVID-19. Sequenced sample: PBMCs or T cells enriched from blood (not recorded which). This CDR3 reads CASSRRGQPAYSNQPQHF. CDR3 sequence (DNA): TGTGCCAGTAGTAGACGCGGACAGCCCGCCTATAGCAATCAGCCCCAGCATTTT.